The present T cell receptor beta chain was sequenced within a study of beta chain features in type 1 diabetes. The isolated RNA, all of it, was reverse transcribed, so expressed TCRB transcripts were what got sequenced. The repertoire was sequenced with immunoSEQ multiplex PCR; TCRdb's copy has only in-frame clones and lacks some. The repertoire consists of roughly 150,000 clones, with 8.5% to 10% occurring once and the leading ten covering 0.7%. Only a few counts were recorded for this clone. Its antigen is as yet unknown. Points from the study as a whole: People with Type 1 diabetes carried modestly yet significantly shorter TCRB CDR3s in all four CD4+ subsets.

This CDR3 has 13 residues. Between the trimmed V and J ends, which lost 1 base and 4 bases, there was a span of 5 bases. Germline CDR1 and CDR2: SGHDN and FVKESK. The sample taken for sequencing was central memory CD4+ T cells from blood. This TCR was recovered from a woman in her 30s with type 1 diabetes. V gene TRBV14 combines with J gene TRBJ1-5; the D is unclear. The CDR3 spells CASSQGPNQPQHF. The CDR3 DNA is TGTGCCAGCAGCCAAGGTCCTAATCAGCCCCAGCATTTT.